This T cell receptor (beta chain) was sequenced for a study of T cells in localized non-small cell lung cancer. The junction had 5 bases not matched to a gene; V was cut back by 5 bases and J by 5 bases. The germline V gene encodes CDR1 MNHNS and CDR2 SASEGT. The CDR3 contains 15 residues. The method was immunoSEQ multiplex PCR; TCRdb's version includes in-frame clones alone and lacks a portion of them. Here the sample spans 100,000 to 150,000 clones, around 90% being singletons. The rearrangement uses TRBV6-1 and TRBJ2-1; 11 bases are a match to TRBD2. The input for sequencing was peripheral blood, taken before any cancer treatment. The receptor was derived from a female donor older than 55 with stage I lung adenocarcinoma. The CDR3 DNA reads TGTGCCAGCAGTCACCCGGGACTAGCGGACAATGAGCAGTTCTTC. Its translation: CASSHPGLADNEQFF.